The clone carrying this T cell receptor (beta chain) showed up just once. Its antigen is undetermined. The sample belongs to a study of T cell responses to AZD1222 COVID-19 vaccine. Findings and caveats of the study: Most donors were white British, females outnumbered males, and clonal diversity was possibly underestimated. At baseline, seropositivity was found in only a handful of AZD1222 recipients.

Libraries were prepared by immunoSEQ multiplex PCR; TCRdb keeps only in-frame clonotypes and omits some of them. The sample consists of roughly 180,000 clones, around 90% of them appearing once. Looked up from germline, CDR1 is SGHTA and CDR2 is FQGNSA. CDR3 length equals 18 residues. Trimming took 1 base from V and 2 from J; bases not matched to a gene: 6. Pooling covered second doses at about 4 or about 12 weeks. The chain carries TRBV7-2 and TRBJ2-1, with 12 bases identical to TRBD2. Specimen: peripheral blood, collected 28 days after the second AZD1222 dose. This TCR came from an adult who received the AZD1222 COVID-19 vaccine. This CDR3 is CASSLGLAGGQTYNEQFF. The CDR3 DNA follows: TGTGCCAGCAGCTTAGGTCTAGCGGGGGGGCAAACCTACAATGAGCAGTTCTTC.